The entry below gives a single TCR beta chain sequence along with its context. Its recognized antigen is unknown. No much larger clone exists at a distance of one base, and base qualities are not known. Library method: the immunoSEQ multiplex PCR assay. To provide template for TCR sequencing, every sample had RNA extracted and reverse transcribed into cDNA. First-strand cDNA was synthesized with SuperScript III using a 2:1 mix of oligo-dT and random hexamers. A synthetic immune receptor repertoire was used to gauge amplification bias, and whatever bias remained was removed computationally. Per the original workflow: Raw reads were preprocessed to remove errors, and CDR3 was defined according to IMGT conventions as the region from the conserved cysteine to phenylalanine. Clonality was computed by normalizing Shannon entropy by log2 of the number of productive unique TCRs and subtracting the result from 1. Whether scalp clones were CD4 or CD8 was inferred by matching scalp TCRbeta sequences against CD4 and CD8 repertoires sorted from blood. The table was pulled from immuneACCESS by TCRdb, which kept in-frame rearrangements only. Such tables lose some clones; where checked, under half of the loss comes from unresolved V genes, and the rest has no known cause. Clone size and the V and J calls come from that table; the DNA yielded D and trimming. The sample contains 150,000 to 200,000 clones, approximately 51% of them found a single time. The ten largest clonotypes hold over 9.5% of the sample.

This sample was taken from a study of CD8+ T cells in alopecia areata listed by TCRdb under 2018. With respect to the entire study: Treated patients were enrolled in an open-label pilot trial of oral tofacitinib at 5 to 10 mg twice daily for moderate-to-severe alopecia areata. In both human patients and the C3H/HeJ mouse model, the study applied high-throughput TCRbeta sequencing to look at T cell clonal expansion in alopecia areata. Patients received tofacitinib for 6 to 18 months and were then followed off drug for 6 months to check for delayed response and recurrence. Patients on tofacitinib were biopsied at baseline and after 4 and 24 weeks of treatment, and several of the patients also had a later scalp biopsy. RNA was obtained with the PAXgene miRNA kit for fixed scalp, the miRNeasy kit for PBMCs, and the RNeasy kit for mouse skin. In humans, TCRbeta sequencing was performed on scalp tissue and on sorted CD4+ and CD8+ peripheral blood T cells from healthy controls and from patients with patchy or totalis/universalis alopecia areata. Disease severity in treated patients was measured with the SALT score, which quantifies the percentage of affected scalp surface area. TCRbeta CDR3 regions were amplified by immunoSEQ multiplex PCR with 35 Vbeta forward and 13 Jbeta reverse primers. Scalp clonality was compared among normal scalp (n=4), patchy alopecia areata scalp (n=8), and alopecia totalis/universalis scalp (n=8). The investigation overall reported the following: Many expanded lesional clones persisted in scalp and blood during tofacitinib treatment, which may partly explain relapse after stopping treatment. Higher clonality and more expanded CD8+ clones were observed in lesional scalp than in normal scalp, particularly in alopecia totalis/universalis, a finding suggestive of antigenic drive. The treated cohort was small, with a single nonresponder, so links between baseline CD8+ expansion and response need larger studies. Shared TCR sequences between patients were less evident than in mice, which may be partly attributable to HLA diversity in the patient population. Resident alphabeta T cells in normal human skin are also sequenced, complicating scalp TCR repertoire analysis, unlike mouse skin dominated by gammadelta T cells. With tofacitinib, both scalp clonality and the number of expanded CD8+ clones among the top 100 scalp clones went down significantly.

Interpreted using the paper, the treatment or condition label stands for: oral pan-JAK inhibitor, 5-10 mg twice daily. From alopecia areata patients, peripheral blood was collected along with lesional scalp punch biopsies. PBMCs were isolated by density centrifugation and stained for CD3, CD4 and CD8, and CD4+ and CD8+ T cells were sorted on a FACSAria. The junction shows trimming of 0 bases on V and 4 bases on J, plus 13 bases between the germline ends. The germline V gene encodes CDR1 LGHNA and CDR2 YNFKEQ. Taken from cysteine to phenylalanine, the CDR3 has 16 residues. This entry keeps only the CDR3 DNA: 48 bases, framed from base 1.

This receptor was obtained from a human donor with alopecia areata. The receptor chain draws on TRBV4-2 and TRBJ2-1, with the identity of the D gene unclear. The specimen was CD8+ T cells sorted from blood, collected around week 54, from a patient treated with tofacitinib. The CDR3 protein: CASSQDPVGVYNEQFF. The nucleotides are TGTGCCAGCAGCCAAGATCCCGTAGGTGTATACAATGAGCAGTTCTTC.